This passage covers 7 T cell receptor beta chains from one sample sequenced in a study of siplizumab effects on memory and regulatory T cells. The repertoire was sequenced with immunoSEQ multiplex PCR; TCRdb's copy has only in-frame clones and lacks some. The sample yields tens of thousands of clones, approximately 93% seen once. The sample comprised CD8+ T cells sorted from blood. The receptors come from a human donor in good health.

The V call is TRBV5-4, the J call TRBJ2-7, with D perhaps assigned TRBD1 or TRBD2 (5 bases each). CDR3 length: 13 residues. V lost 5 bases and J 9 bases, leaving 18 bases between the germline ends. Per germline, CDR1 SGHNT and CDR2 YYREEE (reference sequence). The CDR3 protein is CASSPELGEPQYF. For the CDR3, the DNA is TGTGCCAGCAGTCCTGAACTAGGGGAGCCGCAGTACTTC.

The chain links TRBV6-5 to TRBJ1-2, with 8 bases lining up with TRBD1. This CDR3 spans 15 amino acids. V lost 6 bases to trimming and J lost 4 bases; unmatched junction nucleotides: 10. The germline V gene has CDR1 MNHEY and CDR2 SVGAGI. CDR3 DNA sequence: TGTGCCAGCAGCAAAAAAAGGACAGGGATCTATGGCTACACCTTC. Protein: CASSKKRTGIYGYTF.

This clone was found a few times. The V call is TRBV9, the J call TRBJ1-1, with 8 bases matching TRBD1. The V segment lost 3 bases and the J segment 8 bases; nucleotides outside the gene matches: 6. Germline-derived CDR1 and CDR2 are SGDLS and YYNGEE. The CDR3 covers 13 residues. The CDR3 coding sequence is TGTGCCAGCAGCGGACGGGACAGGACAGAAGCTTTCTTT. As protein: CASSGRDRTEAFF.

V gene TRBV6-5 combines with J gene TRBJ1-2, with a tentative D call TRBD1 (5 bases). The CDR3 is made up of 15 amino acids. V lost 2 bases and J 2 bases, leaving 12 bases between the germline ends. Per the germline V gene, CDR1 is MNHEY and CDR2 is SVGAGI. CDR3 sequence reads: CASSYITPGNYGYTF. CDR3 DNA sequence: TGTGCCAGCAGTTACATAACCCCAGGGAACTATGGCTACACCTTC.

This chain connects TRBV7-9 to TRBJ1-2; 8 bases map to TRBD1. The V gene end was trimmed by 5 bases and the J gene end by 3 bases; junction bases not matched to a gene: 8. The CDR3 contains 15 residues. Germline CDR1 reads SEHNR; CDR2 reads FQNEAQ (reference sequence). CDR3 loop: CASSPVDRGDYGYTF. CDR3 DNA: TGTGCCAGCAGCCCCGTCGACAGGGGAGACTATGGCTACACCTTC.

The V and J genes are TRBV6-1 and TRBJ2-2; no clear D gene. Trimming shortened V by 7 bases and J by 3 bases, and 3 bases separated the two germline ends. The CDR3 runs to 11 residues. Germline-derived CDR1 and CDR2 are MNHNS and SASEGT. The CDR3 DNA sequence: TGTGCCAGCAAATACACCGGGGAGCTGTTTTTT. It codes for CASKYTGELFF.

The J gene is TRBJ2-1, the V gene TRBV2; 8 positions agree with TRBD2. Germline assignment: CDR1 SNHLY and CDR2 FYNNEI. This CDR3 spans 13 amino acids. Trimming took 8 bases from V and 9 from J; bases not matched to a gene: 9. The chain's CDR3 is CASGESGGGEQFF. Written as DNA, the CDR3 is TGTGCCAGCGGGGAGTCCGGGGGGGGTGAGCAGTTCTTC. The full variable domain, in which reference TRBV2 and TRBJ2-1 provide the parts outside the CDR3, is EPEVTQTPSHQVTQMGQEVILRCVPISNHLYFYWYRQILGQKVEFLVSFYNNEISEKSEIFDDQFSVERPDGSNFTLKIRSTKLEDSAMYFCASGESGGGEQFFGPGTRLTVL.